This is a list of T cell receptor beta chains from one sample in a study of T cell responses to AZD1222 COVID-19 vaccine. TCRdb's copy holds only in-frame clones and misses some; the assay was immunoSEQ multiplex PCR. This sample carries 75,000 to 80,000 clones, roughly 90% of them seen once, and the ten largest clones take under 1.5%. Source: peripheral blood, taken 28 days after the second AZD1222 dose. The receptors stem from an adult who received the AZD1222 COVID-19 vaccine. CDR3s include the opening cysteine and the closing phenylalanine or tryptophan. The size entry is marked missing in some rows and otherwise reads once, few, many or a size class.

V gene: TRBV12-3/TRBV12-4; J gene: TRBJ2-1; clone size: once; CDR3 protein: CASNNRGNNEQFF
V gene: TRBV29-1; J gene: TRBJ1-2; clone size: -; CDR3 protein: CSVERGGQPSYGYTF
V gene: TRBV5-1; J gene: TRBJ1-2; clone size: few; CDR3 protein: CASSTRGTERDGYTF
V gene: TRBV3-1/TRBV3-2; J gene: TRBJ1-2; clone size: -; CDR3 protein: CASSHAFNDGYTF
V gene: TRBV7-6; J gene: TRBJ1-2; clone size: -; CDR3 protein: CASSLANGGVDGYTF
V gene: TRBV25-1; J gene: TRBJ1-6; clone size: -; CDR3 protein: CASSAPDSFYSPLHF
V gene: TRBV7-8; J gene: TRBJ2-3; clone size: once; CDR3 protein: CASSLGRLTDTQYF
V gene: TRBV11-3; J gene: TRBJ2-1; clone size: -; CDR3 protein: CASSLALASYNEQFF
V gene: TRBV14; J gene: TRBJ2-5; clone size: -; CDR3 protein: CASSQAGLAGAQYF
V gene: TRBV6-2/TRBV6-3; J gene: TRBJ2-7; clone size: -; CDR3 protein: CASSYLPGTPRGEQYF
V gene: TRBV4-1; J gene: TRBJ1-5; clone size: -; CDR3 protein: CASSPLGWDQPQHF
V gene: TRBV29-1; J gene: TRBJ1-1; clone size: -; CDR3 protein: CSVEGSPTVRWAFF
V gene: TRBV18; J gene: TRBJ1-2; clone size: -; CDR3 protein: CASSPPGAGAYGYTF
V gene: TRBV28; J gene: TRBJ2-1; clone size: -; CDR3 protein: CASSLAGRVDNEQFF
V gene: TRBV3-1/TRBV3-2; J gene: TRBJ1-2; clone size: -; CDR3 protein: CASSQDGNYGYTF
V gene: TRBV6-7; J gene: TRBJ2-7; clone size: -; CDR3 protein: CASSYRGGNSYEQYF
V gene: TRBV6-5; J gene: TRBJ2-7; clone size: -; CDR3 protein: CASGRSGGAEQYF
V gene: TRBV6-6; J gene: TRBJ2-7; clone size: -; CDR3 protein: CASSPDLDEQYF
V gene: TRBV5-4; J gene: TRBJ2-5; clone size: -; CDR3 protein: CASSLPGASEETQYF
V gene: TRBV24-1; J gene: TRBJ2-3; clone size: -; CDR3 protein: CATSAKRGGTDTQYF
V gene: TRBV7-2; J gene: TRBJ2-7; clone size: -; CDR3 protein: CASSLVGNSYEQYF
V gene: TRBV4-3; J gene: TRBJ2-1; clone size: -; CDR3 protein: CASSQDRTGAYNEQFF
V gene: TRBV19; J gene: TRBJ1-5; clone size: -; CDR3 protein: CASSIGGSQPQHF
V gene: TRBV6-5; J gene: TRBJ2-5; clone size: -; CDR3 protein: CASSPRRTSQETQYF